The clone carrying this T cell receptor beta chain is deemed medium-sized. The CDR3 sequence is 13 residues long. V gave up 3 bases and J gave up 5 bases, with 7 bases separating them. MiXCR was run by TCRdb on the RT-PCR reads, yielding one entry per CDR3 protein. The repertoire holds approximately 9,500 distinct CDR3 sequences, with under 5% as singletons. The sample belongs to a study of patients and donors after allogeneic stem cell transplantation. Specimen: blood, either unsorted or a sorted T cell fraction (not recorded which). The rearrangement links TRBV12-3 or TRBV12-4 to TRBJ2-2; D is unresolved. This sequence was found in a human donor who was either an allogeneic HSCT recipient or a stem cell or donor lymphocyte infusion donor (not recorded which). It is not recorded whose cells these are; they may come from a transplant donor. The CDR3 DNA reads TGTGCCAGCAGTTTTTATCGAACCGGGGAGCTGTTTTTT. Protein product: CASSFYRTGELFF.